The rows below give T cell receptor beta chains drawn from one sample of a study of PD-L1 blockade in urothelial cancer. Generated by immunoSEQ multiplex PCR, the TCRdb table keeps only in-frame clones and is missing some. The table has about 30,000 clones, 80% to 90% seen once. The sample was PBMCs, taken around atezolizumab (anti-PD-L1) treatment. Receptor source: a man older than 75 with urothelial cancer. Each CDR3 is given with its conserved first and last residue. Each record gives: CDR3 protein, CDR3 DNA, J gene, clone size, V gene, D gene. D genes are given only for firm matches. Not every row has a clone size; where given, it reads once, few, many or a size class.

cdr3_aa: CASSGQGAGTDTQYF; cdr3_nt: TGCGCCAGCAGCGGACAGGGTGCGGGCACAGATACGCAGTATTTT; j_call: TRBJ2-3; clone_size: -; v_call: TRBV5-1; d_call: TRBD1
cdr3_aa: CAWRKRASGNYNEQFF; cdr3_nt: TGTGCCTGGAGAAAGCGGGCTAGCGGGAATTACAATGAGCAGTTCTTC; j_call: TRBJ2-1; clone_size: -; v_call: TRBV30; d_call: TRBD2
cdr3_aa: CASSSISMAGDTF; cdr3_nt: TGTGCCAGCAGTTCAATTAGCATGGCGGGTGATACCTTC; j_call: TRBJ1-2; clone_size: -; v_call: TRBV5-6; d_call: -
cdr3_aa: CASNSMETGRANTEAFF; cdr3_nt: TGTGCCAGCAATTCTATGGAAACAGGCCGGGCGAACACTGAAGCTTTCTTT; j_call: TRBJ1-1; clone_size: once; v_call: TRBV7-9; d_call: -
cdr3_aa: CAWIGGIYGYTF; cdr3_nt: TGTGCCTGGATTGGGGGGATCTATGGCTACACCTTC; j_call: TRBJ1-2; clone_size: -; v_call: TRBV30; d_call: -
cdr3_aa: CASSLFRQGAYNEQFF; cdr3_nt: TGTGCCAGCAGTTTATTTCGACAGGGGGCCTACAATGAGCAGTTCTTC; j_call: TRBJ2-1; clone_size: -; v_call: TRBV28; d_call: TRBD1
cdr3_aa: CASSVGVAGANEQYF; cdr3_nt: TGTGCCAGCAGCGTAGGGGTAGCGGGAGCCAACGAGCAGTACTTC; j_call: TRBJ2-7; clone_size: -; v_call: TRBV9; d_call: TRBD2
cdr3_aa: CASSERLAGEQFF; cdr3_nt: TGTGCCAGCAGTGAACGACTAGCGGGCGAGCAGTTCTTC; j_call: TRBJ2-1; clone_size: once; v_call: TRBV25-1; d_call: TRBD2
cdr3_aa: CASSYSYRSGNTIYF; cdr3_nt: TGTGCCAGCAGTTACTCGTACAGATCCGGAAACACCATATATTTT; j_call: TRBJ1-3; clone_size: -; v_call: TRBV6-5; d_call: -
cdr3_aa: CASSESRTGGTEAFF; cdr3_nt: TGTGCCAGCAGTGAATCGAGGACAGGGGGCACTGAAGCTTTCTTT; j_call: TRBJ1-1; clone_size: -; v_call: TRBV25-1; d_call: TRBD1
cdr3_aa: CASSVDPSGYNEQFF; cdr3_nt: TGTGCCAGCAGCGTAGACCCTAGCGGTTACAATGAGCAGTTCTTC; j_call: TRBJ2-1; clone_size: -; v_call: TRBV9; d_call: TRBD2
cdr3_aa: CASGPGLADTDTQYF; cdr3_nt: TGTGCCAGCGGGCCCGGACTAGCGGACACAGATACGCAGTATTTT; j_call: TRBJ2-3; clone_size: -; v_call: TRBV13; d_call: TRBD2
cdr3_aa: CASSLWLAATTYEQYF; cdr3_nt: TGTGCCAGCAGCTTATGGCTAGCGGCCACTACCTACGAGCAGTACTTC; j_call: TRBJ2-7; clone_size: -; v_call: TRBV7-2; d_call: TRBD2
cdr3_aa: CASSQDLAGTNEKLFF; cdr3_nt: TGCGCCAGCAGCCAAGATCTGGCAGGGACTAATGAAAAACTGTTTTTT; j_call: TRBJ1-4; clone_size: -; v_call: TRBV4-1; d_call: -
cdr3_aa: CASSIGQGASGNTIYF; cdr3_nt: TGTGCCAGCAGCATCGGACAGGGGGCCTCTGGAAACACCATATATTTT; j_call: TRBJ1-3; clone_size: -; v_call: TRBV11-2; d_call: TRBD1
cdr3_aa: CASSFLIAGADTQYF; cdr3_nt: TGTGCCAGTAGTTTCCTGATAGCGGGAGCAGATACGCAGTATTTT; j_call: TRBJ2-3; clone_size: -; v_call: TRBV19; d_call: TRBD2
cdr3_aa: CASSQDRGLGLQETQYF; cdr3_nt: TGCGCCAGCAGCCAAGATCGTGGATTGGGACTCCAAGAGACCCAGTACTTC; j_call: TRBJ2-5; clone_size: -; v_call: TRBV4-1; d_call: -
cdr3_aa: CASSGQGALVYGYTF; cdr3_nt: TGTGCCAGCAGTGGACAGGGGGCGCTTGTCTATGGCTACACCTTC; j_call: TRBJ1-2; clone_size: -; v_call: TRBV6-1; d_call: TRBD1
cdr3_aa: CASSQARTSGSYEQYF; cdr3_nt: TGCGCCAGCAGCCAAGCCCGGACTAGCGGCTCCTACGAGCAGTACTTC; j_call: TRBJ2-7; clone_size: -; v_call: TRBV4-1; d_call: TRBD2
cdr3_aa: CASSLAYAGGGTDTQYF; cdr3_nt: TGCGCCAGCAGCTTGGCATATGCGGGAGGCGGCACAGATACGCAGTATTTT; j_call: TRBJ2-3; clone_size: -; v_call: TRBV5-1; d_call: TRBD2
cdr3_aa: CASSFQAGNEKLFF; cdr3_nt: TGCGCCAGCAGCTTCCAGGCTGGTAATGAAAAACTGTTTTTT; j_call: TRBJ1-4; clone_size: -; v_call: TRBV5-1; d_call: -
cdr3_aa: CASSQGRDERFF; cdr3_nt: TGTGCCAGCAGCCAGGGCAGGGATGAGCGGTTCTTC; j_call: TRBJ2-1; clone_size: -; v_call: TRBV7-9; d_call: -
cdr3_aa: CASSSTSDNEQFF; cdr3_nt: TGTGCCAGCAGCTCCACTAGCGACAATGAGCAGTTCTTC; j_call: TRBJ2-1; clone_size: -; v_call: TRBV7-9; d_call: TRBD2
cdr3_aa: CASRTGVGQPQHF; cdr3_nt: TGTGCCAGTAGGACAGGGGTGGGACAGCCCCAGCATTTT; j_call: TRBJ1-5; clone_size: -; v_call: TRBV19; d_call: TRBD1
cdr3_aa: CASSSLPSSGASYEQYF; cdr3_nt: TGCGCCAGCAGCTCACTCCCTTCTAGCGGGGCATCCTACGAGCAGTACTTC; j_call: TRBJ2-7; clone_size: -; v_call: TRBV4-1; d_call: TRBD2
cdr3_aa: CASSLNRGNYEQYF; cdr3_nt: TGTGCCAGCAGCTTGAACCGCGGAAACTACGAGCAGTACTTC; j_call: TRBJ2-7; clone_size: -; v_call: TRBV5-4; d_call: -
cdr3_aa: CASSLRGGMNTEAFF; cdr3_nt: TGTGCCAGCAGTTTAAGGGGGGGCATGAACACTGAAGCTTTCTTT; j_call: TRBJ1-1; clone_size: -; v_call: TRBV27; d_call: -
cdr3_aa: CASSQDSGSTDTQYF; cdr3_nt: TGCGCCAGCAGCCAAGATAGCGGGAGCACAGATACGCAGTATTTT; j_call: TRBJ2-3; clone_size: -; v_call: TRBV4-1; d_call: TRBD2
cdr3_aa: CASRNQGHYNEQFF; cdr3_nt: TGTGCCAGTAGAAACCAGGGACACTACAATGAGCAGTTCTTC; j_call: TRBJ2-1; clone_size: -; v_call: TRBV19; d_call: -
cdr3_aa: CASSLSWLASSYEQYF; cdr3_nt: TGTGCCAGCAGTTTATCGTGGCTAGCGAGCTCCTACGAGCAGTACTTC; j_call: TRBJ2-7; clone_size: -; v_call: TRBV27; d_call: -
cdr3_aa: CASSLRLAGFSYNEQFF; cdr3_nt: TGTGCCAGCTCACTAAGACTAGCGGGATTCTCCTACAATGAGCAGTTCTTC; j_call: TRBJ2-1; clone_size: -; v_call: TRBV18; d_call: TRBD2
cdr3_aa: CASSLRLAVNEQYF; cdr3_nt: TGTGCCAGCAGCTTGCGACTAGCTGTAAACGAGCAGTACTTC; j_call: TRBJ2-7; clone_size: -; v_call: TRBV5-5; d_call: TRBD2
cdr3_aa: CASSKRTSTYEQYF; cdr3_nt: TGTGCCAGCAGTAAACGGACTAGCACCTACGAGCAGTACTTC; j_call: TRBJ2-7; clone_size: -; v_call: TRBV6-6; d_call: TRBD2
cdr3_aa: CASGLQGDTEAFF; cdr3_nt: TGTGCCAGTGGATTACAGGGCGACACTGAAGCTTTCTTT; j_call: TRBJ1-1; clone_size: -; v_call: TRBV19; d_call: -
cdr3_aa: CASSQAGGRGLSGYTF; cdr3_nt: TGTGCCAGCAGCCAGGCCGGCGGAAGAGGGTTGAGCGGCTACACCTTC; j_call: TRBJ1-2; clone_size: -; v_call: TRBV7-9; d_call: -
cdr3_aa: CASSAGPSATNEKLFF; cdr3_nt: TGTGCCAGCAGTGCGGGTCCCAGTGCAACTAATGAAAAACTGTTTTTT; j_call: TRBJ1-4; clone_size: -; v_call: TRBV6-4; d_call: -
cdr3_aa: CASSYGAQNTEAFF; cdr3_nt: TGTGCCAGCAGTTATGGGGCCCAGAACACTGAAGCTTTCTTT; j_call: TRBJ1-1; clone_size: once; v_call: TRBV6-6; d_call: -
cdr3_aa: CASSLGTGGPYEQYF; cdr3_nt: TGTGCCAGCAGTCTAGGGACAGGGGGGCCCTACGAGCAGTACTTC; j_call: TRBJ2-7; clone_size: -; v_call: TRBV27; d_call: TRBD1
cdr3_aa: CASSVGRGMGDEQYF; cdr3_nt: TGTGCCAGCAGCGTAGGCCGCGGGATGGGGGACGAGCAGTACTTC; j_call: TRBJ2-7; clone_size: -; v_call: TRBV11-3; d_call: -
cdr3_aa: CASSLPPQNGYTF; cdr3_nt: TGTGCCAGCAGCTTGCCTCCACAAAATGGCTACACCTTC; j_call: TRBJ1-2; clone_size: -; v_call: TRBV7-9; d_call: -